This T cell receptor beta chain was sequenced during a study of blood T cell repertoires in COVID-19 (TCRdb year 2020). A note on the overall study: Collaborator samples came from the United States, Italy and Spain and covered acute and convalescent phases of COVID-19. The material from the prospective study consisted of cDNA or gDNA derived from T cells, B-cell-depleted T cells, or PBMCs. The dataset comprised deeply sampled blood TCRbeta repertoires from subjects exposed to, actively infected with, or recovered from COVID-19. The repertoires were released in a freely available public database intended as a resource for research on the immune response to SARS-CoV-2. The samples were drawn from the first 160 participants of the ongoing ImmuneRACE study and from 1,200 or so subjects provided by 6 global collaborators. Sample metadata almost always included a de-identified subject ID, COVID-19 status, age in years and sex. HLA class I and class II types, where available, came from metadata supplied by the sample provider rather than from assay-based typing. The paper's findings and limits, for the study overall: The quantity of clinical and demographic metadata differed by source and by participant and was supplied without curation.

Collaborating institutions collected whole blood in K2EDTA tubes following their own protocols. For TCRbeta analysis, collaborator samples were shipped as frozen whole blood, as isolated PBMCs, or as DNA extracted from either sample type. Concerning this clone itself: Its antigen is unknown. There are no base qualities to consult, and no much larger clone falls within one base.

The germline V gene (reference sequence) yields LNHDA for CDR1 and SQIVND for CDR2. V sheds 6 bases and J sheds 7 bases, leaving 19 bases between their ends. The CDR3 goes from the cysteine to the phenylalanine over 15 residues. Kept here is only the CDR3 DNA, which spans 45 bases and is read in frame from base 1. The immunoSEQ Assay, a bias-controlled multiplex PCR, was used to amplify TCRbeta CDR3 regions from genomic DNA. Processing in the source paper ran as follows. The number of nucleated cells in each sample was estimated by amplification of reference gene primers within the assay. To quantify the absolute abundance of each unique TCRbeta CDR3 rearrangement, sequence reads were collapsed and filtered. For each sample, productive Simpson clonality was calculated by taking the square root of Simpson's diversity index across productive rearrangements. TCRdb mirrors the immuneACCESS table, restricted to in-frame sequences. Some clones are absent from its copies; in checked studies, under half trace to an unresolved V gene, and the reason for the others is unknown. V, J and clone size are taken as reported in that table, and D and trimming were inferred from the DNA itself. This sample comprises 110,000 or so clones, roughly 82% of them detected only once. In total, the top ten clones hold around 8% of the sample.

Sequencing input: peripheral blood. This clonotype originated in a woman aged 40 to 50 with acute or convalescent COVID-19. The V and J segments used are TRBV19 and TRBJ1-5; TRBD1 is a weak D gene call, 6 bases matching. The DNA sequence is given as TGTGCCAGTAGGTTGTCAGGGGCCCACGGGCAGCCCCAGCATTTT. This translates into CASRLSGAHGQPQHF.